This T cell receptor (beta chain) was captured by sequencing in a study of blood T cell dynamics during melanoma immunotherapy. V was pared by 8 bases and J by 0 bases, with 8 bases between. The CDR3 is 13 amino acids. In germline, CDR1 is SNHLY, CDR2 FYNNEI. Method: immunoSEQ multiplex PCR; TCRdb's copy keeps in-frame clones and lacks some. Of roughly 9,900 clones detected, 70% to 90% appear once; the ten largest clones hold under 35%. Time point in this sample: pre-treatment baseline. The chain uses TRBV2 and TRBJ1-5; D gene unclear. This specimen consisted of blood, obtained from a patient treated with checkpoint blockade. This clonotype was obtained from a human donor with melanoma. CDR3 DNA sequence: TGTGCCAGCTGGTCAGATAGCAATCAGCCCCAGCATTTT. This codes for CASWSDSNQPQHF. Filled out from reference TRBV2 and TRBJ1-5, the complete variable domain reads EPEVTQTPSHQVTQMGQEVILRCVPISNHLYFYWYRQILGQKVEFLVSFYNNEISEKSEIFDDQFSVERPDGSNFTLKIRSTKLEDSAMYFCASWSDSNQPQHFGDGTRLSIL.